This TCR beta chain was identified in a study of cytomegalovirus exposure and HLA in healthy donors. In the PCR, 60 Vbeta and 13 Jbeta primers were used. Using immunoSEQ multiplex PCR, the repertoire was profiled, and TCRdb retains in-frame clones only, with some absent. Here the sample spans about 190,000 clones, around 86% being singletons. The length of the CDR3 is 15 residues. CDR1 and CDR2 from the germline V gene are MDHEN and SYDVKM. Trimming removed 8 bases from V and 5 bases from J, with 19 bases in between. The clonotype was recovered from a man aged 35 to 55 in good health and CMV-seropositive. Sequencing was done on a sample of PBMCs. The chain is built from TRBV28 and TRBJ1-3; D remains ambiguous. The CDR3 reads CASLSTGLTRNTIYF. Here the CDR3 DNA reads TGTGCCAGCCTTTCCACCGGGTTAACGCGAAACACCATATATTTT.